These 26 T cell receptor beta chains originate from one sample sequenced in a study of blood T cell repertoires in COVID-19. Here immunoSEQ multiplex PCR was the method, and the copy in TCRdb shows in-frame clones only, minus some. The repertoire holds 250,000 or so clones, with 86% as singletons. Sample: peripheral blood. The receptor set was obtained from a man aged 35 to 55 with active or convalescent COVID-19.

The chain has TRBV30 and TRBJ2-7; no clear D gene. Germline values: CDR1 GTSNPN, CDR2 SVGIG (reference sequence). The CDR3 contains 14 residues. V lost 0 bases, J lost 6 bases, and 15 bases lay in between. The CDR3: CAWSVGRFSGEQYF. The DNA of the CDR3 is TGTGCCTGGAGTGTAGGCAGGTTTAGTGGCGAGCAGTACTTC.

The chain combines TRBV11-3 with TRBJ1-4; D gene unclear. With 5 bases removed from V and 13 bases from J, the gap between germline ends came to 17 bases. Germline CDR1 reads SGHNT; CDR2 reads YENEEA. The CDR3 runs to 13 residues. Here the CDR3 reads CASSQEYEGGLFF. For the CDR3, the DNA is TGTGCCAGCAGCCAAGAATACGAGGGAGGACTGTTTTTT.

The chain has TRBV5-1 and TRBJ2-1; TRBD2 agrees at 7 bases. This CDR3 contains 15 residues. CDR1 SGHRS and CDR2 YFSETQ come from the germline V gene. Trimming cost V 5 bases and J 5 bases; bases outside gene matches: 10. The CDR3 loop is CASRASGTTNNEQFF. The DNA of the CDR3 is TGCGCCAGCAGAGCCTCCGGGACTACCAACAATGAGCAGTTCTTC.

The chain employs TRBV5-4 and TRBJ1-1; 9 bases are shared with TRBD1. The junction had 6 bases not matched to a gene; V was cut back by 6 bases and J by 3 bases. The germline CDR1 and CDR2 sequences are SGHNT and YYREEE (reference sequence). This CDR3 region has 14 residues. The CDR3 reads CASTRDRADTEAFF. In DNA, the CDR3 is TGTGCCAGCACCCGGGACAGGGCGGACACTGAAGCTTTCTTT.

The rearrangement joins TRBV5-6 to TRBJ1-3, with TRBD1 identical over 8 bases. V shed 4 bases and J 9 bases; nucleotides not matched to a gene: 9. CDR1 and CDR2 from the germline V gene are SGHDT and YYEEEE. The CDR3 sequence is 14 residues long. CDR3 protein: CASSHTGTGRTIYF. The CDR3 coding sequence is TGTGCCAGCAGCCACACCGGGACAGGTCGCACCATATATTTT.

V gene TRBV28 combines with J gene TRBJ1-5; 8 bases align to TRBD1. J gave up 2 bases and V 8 bases, and 17 bases lay outside the gene matches. Germline V gives CDR1 MDHEN, CDR2 SYDVKM. This CDR3 has 18 amino acids. The CDR3 DNA follows: TGTGCCAGCCCCTCCGGGACAGGTTTCCTTAATGGCAATCAGCCCCAGCATTTT. Translated, it gives CASPSGTGFLNGNQPQHF.

The chain uses TRBV14 and TRBJ1-2, with D possibly being TRBD1 (5 bases). The ends were cut back, 1 base at V and 7 bases at J, with 10 bases in the middle. Germline V gene sequence: CDR1 SGHDN, CDR2 FVKESK. This CDR3 is 13 amino acids long. CDR3 nucleotide sequence: TGTGCCAGCAGCCAAGTCAGGGAAGGTGGCTACACCTTC. Its protein is CASSQVREGGYTF. The whole variable domain, filled in from reference TRBV14 and TRBJ1-2, reads EAGVTQFPSHSVIEKGQTVTLRCDPISGHDNLYWYRRVMGKEIKFLLHFVKESKQDESGMPNNRFLAERTGGTYSTLKVQPAELEDSGVYFCASSQVREGGYTFGSGTRLTVV.

The rearrangement uses TRBV2 and TRBJ2-5; 12 bases match TRBD2. Germline V gives CDR1 SNHLY, CDR2 FYNNEI. The CDR3 extends over 17 amino acids. J lost 1 base, V lost 4 bases, and 7 bases had no gene match. The CDR3 DNA is TGTGCCAGCAGTGGACGACTAGCGGGAGTGTTCCAAGAGACCCAGTACTTC. Translating it yields CASSGRLAGVFQETQYF.

V and J are TRBV6-5 and TRBJ1-1; 7 nucleotides match TRBD1. The CDR3 runs to 12 residues. Germline lookup yields CDR1 MNHEY and CDR2 SVGAGI. V trimming: 6 bases; J trimming: 7 bases; junction bases outside the gene matches: 5. The CDR3 reads CASRGDRDEAFF. CDR3 in DNA: TGTGCCAGCAGGGGCGACAGGGATGAAGCTTTCTTT.

This chain links TRBV14 with TRBJ2-2; 10 bases agree with TRBD1. V shed 0 bases and J 3 bases; nucleotides not matched to a gene: 7. Germline V gene sequence: CDR1 SGHDN, CDR2 FVKESK. This CDR3 has 18 amino acids. CDR3: CASSQDIPGTGDTGELFF. DNA of the CDR3: TGTGCCAGCAGCCAAGATATACCCGGGACAGGGGACACCGGGGAGCTGTTTTTT.

The V gene is TRBV14, the J gene TRBJ1-2, with 8 nucleotides matching TRBD1. J lost 6 bases, V lost 0 bases, and 6 bases had no gene match. This CDR3 has 15 amino acids. Germline CDR1 reads SGHDN; CDR2 reads FVKESK. The CDR3 nucleotides read TGTGCCAGCAGCCAAGATGGGACAGGAGGACATGGCTACACCTTC. Amino acids: CASSQDGTGGHGYTF.

This clone was counted once. V and J are TRBV13 and TRBJ1-5; D gene unclear. Trimming left V 3 bases short and J 4 bases short, with 7 bases between. Germline CDR1 reads PRHDT; CDR2 reads FYEKMQ (reference sequence). The length of the CDR3 is 13 residues. The CDR3 sequence: CASSFGSNQPQHF. DNA for the CDR3: TGTGCCAGCAGCTTTGGGAGTAATCAGCCCCAGCATTTT.

The V call is TRBV4-2, the J call TRBJ2-1, with 13 bases lining up with TRBD2. J gave up 10 bases and V 4 bases, and 10 bases lay outside the gene matches. CDR1 and CDR2 (germline): LGHNA, YNFKEQ. This CDR3 contains 16 residues. The CDR3 DNA is TGTGCCAGCAGCCTTGAAACTAGCGGGAGGGCGGGAGAGCAGTTCTTC. Its translation is CASSLETSGRAGEQFF.

Comment on this clone: This sample includes further DNA sequences coding for the same CDR3. This chain joins TRBV29-1 and TRBJ2-3; TRBD2 matches 7 bases. The V gene's germline CDR1 is SQVTM and CDR2 ANQGSEA. V dropped 4 bases and J dropped 5; count of bases not matched to a gene: 3. CDR3 length: 12 amino acids. The DNA of the CDR3 is TGCAGCGTTGCGGCTAGCGGAGATACGCAGTATTTT. Translation: CSVAASGDTQYF.

This sequence joins TRBV28 and TRBJ2-4; D unresolved. Germline CDR1 is MDHEN and CDR2 is SYDVKM. CDR3 length: 14 residues. V was shortened by 5 bases and J by 6 bases, with 14 bases between the two germline ends. The CDR3 loop is CASSPIFSGNIQYF. CDR3 coding DNA: TGTGCCAGCAGTCCGATCTTCTCAGGAAACATTCAGTACTTC.

V usage is TRBV16 and J usage is TRBJ2-2; D is undetermined. CDR3 length: 16 amino acids. Germline values: CDR1 KGHSY, CDR2 FQNENV. Between the trimmed V and J ends, which lost 2 bases and 4 bases, there was a span of 14 bases. The DNA for the CDR3 is TGTGCCAGCAGCCAACGAGGCTTACGTGGCACCGGGGAGCTGTTTTTT. It codes for CASSQRGLRGTGELFF.

This chain uses TRBV24-1 with TRBJ1-5; D perhaps matches TRBD1 (5 bases). Germline V gene sequence: CDR1 KGHDR, CDR2 SFDVKD. CDR3 size: 24 residues. Trimming stripped 9 bases from V and 10 bases from J, with 51 bases between. The CDR3 here is CATVKSGSPWWGARHPVMASPQHF. The DNA of the CDR3 is TGTGCCACCGTAAAAAGTGGTTCCCCTTGGTGGGGCGCGAGACACCCCGTAATGGCTAGTCCCCAGCATTTT.

The chain is built from TRBV19 and TRBJ2-1; possible D gene TRBD2, 6 bases. Germline-derived CDR1 and CDR2 are LNHDA and SQIVND (reference sequence). Trimming cost V 4 bases and J 0 bases, with 19 bases left between them. This CDR3 region has 18 residues. The CDR3 loop is CASSRGVGGGVSYNEQFF. DNA for the CDR3: TGTGCCAGTAGTAGGGGCGTAGGTGGCGGGGTCTCCTACAATGAGCAGTTCTTC.

The V call is TRBV3-1 (or the pseudogene TRBV3-2), the J call TRBJ2-3; 10 nucleotides line up with TRBD2. V was pared by 3 bases and J by 7 bases, with 19 bases of the junction left unmatched. This CDR3 has 19 residues. Germline loops: CDR1 LGHDT, CDR2 YNNKEL (reference sequence). The CDR3 DNA reads TGTGCCAGCAGCCATAATCCTCACTCAGCGGGAGGGCCCACGCATACGCAGTATTTT. Translation: CASSHNPHSAGGPTHTQYF.

The rearrangement uses TRBV11-2 and TRBJ1-2; D possibly corresponds to TRBD1 (6 bases). Germline V gives CDR1 SGHAT, CDR2 FQNNGV. CDR3 length: 16 residues. Trimming cost V 2 bases and J 8 bases, with 21 bases left between them. CDR3 amino acids: CASSLYLSNVQGGYTF. The CDR3 region has the DNA TGTGCCAGCAGCTTATATCTCAGTAATGTACAGGGCGGCTACACCTTC. Full variable domain (outside the CDR3, taken from reference TRBV11-2 and TRBJ1-2): EAGVAQSPRYKIIEKRQSVAFWCNPISGHATLYWYQQILGQGPKLLIQFQNNGVVDDSQLPKDRFSAERLKGVDSTLKIQPAKLEDSAVYLCASSLYLSNVQGGYTFGSGTRLTVV.

Written as DNA, the CDR3 is TGTGCCAGCAGCTCGGACAGGGAAGGGGCCACTGAAGCTTTCTTT. Translating it yields CASSSDREGATEAFF. The chain recombines TRBV5-4 with TRBJ1-1, with 8 bases fitting TRBD1. CDR1 is SGHNT, CDR2 YYREEE, per germline (reference sequence). With 3 bases clipped from V and 4 bases from J, the junction kept 8 bases outside the gene matches. This CDR3 spans 15 amino acids. Drawing the rest from reference TRBV5-4 and TRBJ1-1, the complete variable domain is ETGVTQSPTHLIKTRGQQVTLRCSSQSGHNTVSWYQQALGQGPQFIFQYYREEENGRGNFPPRFSGLQFPNYSSELNVNALELDDSALYLCASSSDREGATEAFFGQGTRLTVV.

This clone was seen more than once but under ten times. The chain combines TRBV12-5 with TRBJ2-5; 8 bases align to TRBD1. Germline V CDR1 and CDR2: LGHNT, FRNRAP. This CDR3 is built from 16 residues. With 4 bases clipped from V and 2 bases from J, the junction kept 9 bases outside the gene matches. The CDR3, as DNA: TGTGCTAGTGGTTCCGTGACAGGGGCAGCTCAAGAGACCCAGTACTTC. This codes for CASGSVTGAAQETQYF.

The V gene is TRBV7-9, the J gene TRBJ2-2, with TRBD2 identical over 10 bases. V gave up 4 bases and J gave up 1 base; unmatched junction bases: 3. CDR3 size: 16 residues. Germline-derived CDR1 and CDR2 are SEHNR and FQNEAQ (reference sequence). For the CDR3, the DNA is TGTGCCAGCAGCTCTATAGCGGGGGGGAACACCGGGGAGCTGTTTTTT. Encoded protein: CASSSIAGGNTGELFF.

A few counts support this clone. The chain uses TRBV5-1 and TRBJ1-1, with 9 bases that match TRBD1. Per the germline V gene, CDR1 is SGHRS and CDR2 is YFSETQ. The V gene end was trimmed by 7 bases and the J gene end by 4 bases; junction bases not matched to a gene: 8. CDR3 length: 14 residues. The CDR3 DNA sequence: TGCGCCAGCCGGACAGGGGTCGATGTCACTGAAGCTTTCTTT. Its protein product is CASRTGVDVTEAFF.

The chain uses TRBV4-2 and TRBJ1-1; no firm D call. Trimming pared 8 bases from V and 1 base from J, leaving 20 bases between. CDR1 LGHNA and CDR2 YNFKEQ come from the germline V gene. The CDR3 is 16 amino acids. CDR3 DNA sequence: TGTGCCAGCTCGTTCCGAGGGAACTTGAGGAACACTGAAGCTTTCTTT. It is translated as CASSFRGNLRNTEAFF.

The rearrangement links TRBV28 to TRBJ1-3; D not resolved. Trimming took off 9 bases at V and 3 bases at J, with 15 bases between the two ends. The germline V gene has CDR1 MDHEN and CDR2 SYDVKM. The length of the CDR3 is 14 residues. The DNA of the CDR3 is TGTGCCAGTATCAACACCGGGTATGGAAACACCATATATTTT. Its protein is CASINTGYGNTIYF.